The 21 T cell receptor beta chains given below trace back to one sample, sequenced in a study of cytomegalovirus exposure and HLA in healthy donors. PCR used 60 Vbeta primers and 13 Jbeta primers. This table comes from immunoSEQ multiplex PCR, and its TCRdb copy is limited to in-frame clones, with some not included. The sample consists of fewer than 250,000 clones, about 74% of them appearing once. The material sequenced was PBMCs. The receptor set was obtained from a woman under 40 in good health and CMV-seronegative.

The chain has TRBV15 and TRBJ1-5; TRBD1 agrees at 8 bases. The germline V gene has CDR1 LNHNV and CDR2 YYDKDF (reference sequence). CDR3 length: 15 residues. The junction had 8 bases not matched to a gene; V was cut back by 5 bases and J by 5 bases. The CDR3: CATSAQGASDQPQHF. In DNA, the CDR3 is TGTGCCACCAGCGCCCAGGGGGCCTCGGATCAGCCCCAGCATTTT.

The V gene is TRBV30, the J gene TRBJ2-5, with D hard to call. This CDR3 has 11 residues. From germline, CDR1 is GTSNPN and CDR2 SVGIG (reference sequence). The V gene lost 0 bases and the J gene lost 5 bases, with 4 bases spanning the gap. CDR3 nucleotides: TGTGCCTGGAGTGTACGGGAGACCCAGTACTTC. Translation gives CAWSVRETQYF.

This clone was counted once. The chain has TRBV29-1 and TRBJ1-1; TRBD1 aligns across 7 bases. J was trimmed by 0 bases and V by 2 bases; bases with no gene match: 6. Germline CDR1 reads SQVTM; CDR2 reads ANQGSEA. The CDR3 contains 15 residues. This CDR3 is CSVERGQALNTEAFF. The CDR3 nucleotides are TGCAGCGTTGAAAGGGGGCAGGCCTTGAACACTGAAGCTTTCTTT. The full variable domain, with the rest looked up from reference TRBV29-1 and TRBJ1-1, is SAVISQKPSRDICQRGTSLTIQCQVDSQVTMMFWYRQQPGQSLTLIATANQGSEATYESGFVIDKFPISRPNLTFSTLTVSNMSPEDSSIYLCSVERGQALNTEAFFGQGTRLTVV.

For this clone: Germline is not matched at one junction end, which may reflect a read error. The chain employs TRBV7-9 and TRBJ2-3; no clear D. The length of the CDR3 is 17 residues. Germline CDR1 SEHNR, CDR2 FQNEAQ (reference sequence). CDR3 coding DNA: TGTGACAGCACCCATAGTCGTATTTTCTTGAGCGAAGATACGCAGTATTTT. It specifies CDSTHSRIFLSEDTQYF.

This clone has a handful of counts. The rearrangement links TRBV5-1 to TRBJ1-3; possibly TRBD1 for D (5 bases). This CDR3 contains 14 residues. CDR1 is SGHRS and CDR2 is YFSETQ in the germline V gene. Trimming stripped 0 bases from V and 7 bases from J, with 11 bases between. The CDR3 spells CASSLAAGKNTIYF. The CDR3 bases are TGCGCCAGCAGCTTGGCCGCAGGGAAGAACACCATATATTTT.

The CDR3 protein is CASSELGARNTGELFF. CDR3 sequence (DNA): TGTGCCAGCAGTGAATTGGGGGCGCGGAACACCGGGGAGCTGTTTTTT. The rearrangement uses TRBV2 and TRBJ2-2; the D gene is possibly TRBD1 (6 bases). From germline, CDR1 is SNHLY and CDR2 FYNNEI. The ends were cut back, 2 bases at V and 1 base at J, with 11 bases in the middle. The CDR3 length is 16 residues.

The genes are TRBV30 and TRBJ2-1, with D possibly matching TRBD1 (6 bases). Trimming stripped 5 bases from V and 5 bases from J, with 16 bases between. The CDR3 loop spans 14 amino acids. Germline V gene sequence: CDR1 GTSNPN, CDR2 SVGIG (reference sequence). The CDR3 coding sequence is TGTGCCTGGGATATAGGGGGAAGTCACAATGAGCAGTTCTTC. The encoded protein is CAWDIGGSHNEQFF.

CDR3 nucleotide sequence: TGTGCCATCAGTGACCCCGACAGGTCCCAAGGGCCCCAGCATTTT. The encoded protein is CAISDPDRSQGPQHF. The chain couples TRBV10-3 to TRBJ1-5; tentative D call: TRBD1 (6 bases). V lost 3 bases to trimming and J lost 9 bases, with 18 bases between them. The CDR3 consists of 15 residues. Germline CDR1 and CDR2: ENHRY and SYGVKD.

V gene TRBV4-1 combines with J gene TRBJ2-5; 9 nucleotides match TRBD2. Germline V lookup: CDR1 MGHRA, CDR2 YSYEKL. This CDR3 has 20 residues. V dropped 0 bases and J dropped 1; count of bases not matched to a gene: 15. The CDR3 is CASSQDTGVAGAPSQETQYF. The CDR3 nucleotides read TGCGCCAGCAGCCAAGATACGGGGGTAGCGGGAGCCCCCTCCCAAGAGACCCAGTACTTC.

This clone has just one count. V and J are TRBV6-5 and TRBJ2-5; D gene unclear. Germline V CDR1 and CDR2: MNHEY, SVGAGI. Trimming took off 1 base at V and 4 bases at J, with 13 bases between the two ends. The CDR3 runs to 15 residues. In DNA, the CDR3 is TGTGCCAGCAGTTACTTCTCAAGTAGTGCAGAGACCCAGTACTTC. Protein sequence: CASSYFSSSAETQYF.

On this clone itself: The sample has other DNA sequences that encode this CDR3 too. The chain links TRBV6-1 to TRBJ1-1; D remains ambiguous. The CDR3 loop spans 14 amino acids. Germline CDR1 and CDR2: MNHNS and SASEGT. The V end was cut by 4 bases, the J end by 5 bases, with 14 bases between. CDR3 loop: CASSAPAGVTEAFF. The CDR3 DNA sequence: TGTGCCAGCAGTGCCCCCGCCGGGGTGACTGAAGCTTTCTTT.

The chain uses TRBV7-9 and TRBJ2-3; D may be TRBD2 (6 bases). With 1 base removed from V and 6 bases from J, the gap between germline ends came to 26 bases. Germline CDR1 is SEHNR and CDR2 is FQNEAQ (reference sequence). The CDR3 sequence is 19 residues long. The CDR3 nucleotides are TGTGCCAGCAGCTTAGTCGGGAGAGGGCGGGTCGGCTTAATGGATACGCAGTATTTT. Translating gives CASSLVGRGRVGLMDTQYF.

With respect to this clone: The junction and the germline gene differ at one end; a read error may be behind it. The genes are TRBV5-6 and TRBJ2-7; 11 nucleotides align to TRBD2. Germline V gene data show CDR1 as SGHDT and CDR2 as YYEEEE. The CDR3 spans 12 residues. The CDR3 reads CASSSYPGLADF. CDR3 bases: TGTGCCAGCAGCTCATATCCGGGACTAGCGGACTTC.

The gene calls are TRBV5-5 and TRBJ2-1; 11 nucleotides align to TRBD2. Germline trimming cut 4 bases from V and 0 bases from J; bases unmatched to any gene: 3. Per germline, CDR1 SGHKS and CDR2 YYEKEE (reference sequence). The CDR3 totals 16 residues. The CDR3 here is CASSPGLADSYNEQFF. CDR3 in DNA: TGTGCCAGCAGCCCGGGACTAGCGGACTCCTACAATGAGCAGTTCTTC.

The chain has TRBV2 and TRBJ2-5; 8 bases are shared with TRBD1. TRBJ2-7 matches the DNA end more closely, so the J call is doubtful. There are 14 residues in the CDR3. Per the germline V gene, CDR1 is SNHLY and CDR2 is FYNNEI. The CDR3 spells CASRRTGNTYEQYF. CDR3 bases: TGTGCCAGCAGACGGACAGGGAATACCTACGAGCAGTACTTC.

The CDR3 spells CPHQLVLLEGGLNTEAFF. For the CDR3, the DNA is TGTCCCCACCAGCTGGTACTACTGGAGGGTGGGTTGAACACTGAAGCTTTCTTT. The chain combines TRBV9 with TRBJ1-1; no firm D call. In germline, CDR1 is SGDLS, CDR2 YYNGEE. The CDR3 consists of 18 residues.

This clone was observed once. The chain couples TRBV9 to TRBJ2-5, with 8 bases that match TRBD2. V trimming: 2 bases; J trimming: 2 bases; junction bases outside the gene matches: 5. CDR3 length: 15 amino acids. Germline V gives CDR1 SGDLS, CDR2 YYNGEE. Written as DNA, the CDR3 is TGTGCCAGCAGCGTGACGGGGGGGCGTCAAGAGACCCAGTACTTC. Its protein product is CASSVTGGRQETQYF. Full variable domain (outside the CDR3, taken from reference TRBV9 and TRBJ2-5): DSGVTQTPKHLITATGQRVTLRCSPRSGDLSVYWYQQSLDQGLQFLIQYYNGEERAKGNILERFSAQQFPDLHSELNLSSLELGDSALYFCASSVTGGRQETQYFGPGTRLLVL.

This chain connects TRBV11-2 to TRBJ1-1; D remains ambiguous. Germline-derived CDR1 and CDR2 are SGHAT and FQNNGV. CDR3 length: 13 residues. V lost 0 bases to trimming and J lost 4 bases, with 6 bases between them. CDR3 amino acids: CASSLDRGTEAFF. CDR3 in DNA: TGTGCCAGCAGCTTAGACCGGGGCACTGAAGCTTTCTTT.

The chain combines TRBV19 with TRBJ1-5, with 9 bases matching TRBD1. V lost 4 bases to trimming and J lost 4 bases; unmatched junction nucleotides: 2. CDR3 length equals 14 residues. Germline CDR1 and CDR2: LNHDA and SQIVND (reference sequence). The CDR3 DNA sequence: TGTGCCAGTAGTACCGACAGGGGGAATCAGCCCCAGCATTTT. Amino acids: CASSTDRGNQPQHF.

The gene calls are TRBV5-5 and TRBJ1-3, with D tentatively TRBD1 (5 bases). CDR1 and CDR2 (germline): SGHKS, YYEKEE (reference sequence). V dropped 4 bases and J dropped 2 bases, with 10 bases sitting between them. CDR3 length: 14 residues. The CDR3 bases are TGTGCCAGCAGCCCGGACATTACTGGAAACACCATATATTTT. Residues: CASSPDITGNTIYF.

The chain links TRBV15 to TRBJ2-7; no reliable D call. The germline V and J ends were trimmed by 1 base and 1 base, with 11 bases remaining between them. The CDR3 totals 15 residues. Germline V gene lookup returns CDR1 LNHNV and CDR2 YYDKDF (reference sequence). CDR3 in DNA: TGTGCCACCAGCAGAGGGGTGGGCTTTTCCTACGAGCAGTACTTC. Protein sequence: CATSRGVGFSYEQYF.